This T cell receptor beta chain was found in a study of human T cells and chemical hapten exposure. Study in general: Patch tests delivered 0.01% DPC to the upper back and were evaluated at 6 days. Alopecia areata, totalis or universalis affected patients who were mostly female.

Specified time point: patch test 2, 6 weeks after DPC sensitization. Treatment specified: therapeutic diphenylcyclopropenone sensitization with weekly scalp DPC. Alopecia patients deemed DPC-suitable, aged 18 to 70, excluding pregnancy. TCRdb used MiXCR to reprocess the RACE reads, holding one entry per CDR3 protein. Of about 69,000 distinct CDR3 sequences in the sample, about 9.4% are singletons; the top ten hold roughly 7%. CDR1 is SGHRS, CDR2 YFSETQ, per germline. The V and J ends lost 0 bases and 2 bases respectively, with 3 bases between them. The CDR3 totals 13 residues. This clonotype occurred many times.

This TCR was recovered from a woman between 50 and 59 years old with alopecia areata. Some clones in this sample may be carry-over from other donors' samples. This chain links TRBV5-1 with TRBJ2-1; D uncertain. The sequenced sample was whole blood, obtained in connection with sensitization to the hapten diphenylcyclopropenone (DPC). CDR3 protein: CASSLGPYNEQFF. Written as DNA, the CDR3 is TGCGCCAGCAGCTTGGGGCCCTACAATGAGCAGTTCTTC.